The subject of this entry is one TCR beta chain. Its antigen is not known. Measured with immunoSEQ multiplex PCR; TCRdb has only the in-frame clones, and not every one. In the table there are 140,000 to 150,000 clones, approximately 90% of which are singletons. The data are from a study of T cell responses to AZD1222 COVID-19 vaccine. Study-wide results and caveats: Vaccine-associated CD4 TCRs ranged over spike, dominating at 160-218 and 743-854. Increased Spike-specific TCR breadth and depth were observed after two AZD1222 doses. Repertoire sampling occurred only after the peak T cell response. The donor group comprised mostly white British people and more females; the analysis possibly underestimated clonal diversity.

The sequencing used peripheral blood, collected on day 0 of MenACWY control vaccination. This clonotype was sampled from an adult in good health.

This CDR3 reads CASSLGRGEETQYF. CDR3 nucleotide sequence: TGCGCCAGCAGCTTGGGCCGGGGCGAGGAGACCCAGTACTTC. V is TRBV5-1 and J is TRBJ2-5; D possibly matches TRBD1 or TRBD2 (5 bases each). Trimming took off 0 bases at V and 5 bases at J, with 11 bases between the two ends. Germline V gene data show CDR1 as SGHRS and CDR2 as YFSETQ. The CDR3 has 14 amino acids.